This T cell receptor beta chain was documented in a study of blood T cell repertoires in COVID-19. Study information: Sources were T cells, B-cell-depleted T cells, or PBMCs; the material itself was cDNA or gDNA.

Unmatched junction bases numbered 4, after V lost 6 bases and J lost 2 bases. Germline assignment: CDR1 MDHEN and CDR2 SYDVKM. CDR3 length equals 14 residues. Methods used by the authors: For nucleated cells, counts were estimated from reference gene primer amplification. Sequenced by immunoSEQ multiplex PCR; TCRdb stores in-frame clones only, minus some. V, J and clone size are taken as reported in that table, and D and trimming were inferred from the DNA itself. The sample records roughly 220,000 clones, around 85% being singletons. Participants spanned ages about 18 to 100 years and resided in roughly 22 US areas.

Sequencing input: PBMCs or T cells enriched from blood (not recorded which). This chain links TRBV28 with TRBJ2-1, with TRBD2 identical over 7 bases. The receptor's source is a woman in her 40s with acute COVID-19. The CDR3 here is CASRSGIAYNEQFF. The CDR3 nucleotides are TGTGCCAGCAGGAGCGGGATTGCCTACAATGAGCAGTTCTTC.